The 32 T cell receptor beta chains reported below all come from one sample, sequenced in a study of radiotherapy plus CTLA-4 blockade in lung cancer. The protocol was immunoSEQ multiplex PCR, while the TCRdb copy is restricted to in-frame clones and leaves out a portion. This sample carries about 90,000 clones, about 85% of them seen once, and the ten largest clones take about 14%. Sequenced material: peripheral blood, taken from a patient treated with radiotherapy plus ipilimumab. The receptors originated from a human donor with non-small cell lung cancer that progressed on radiotherapy plus ipilimumab.

J is TRBJ1-5 and V is TRBV7-2; D gene uncertain. V was pared by 5 bases and J by 9 bases, with 14 bases between. Germline assignment: CDR1 SGHTA and CDR2 FQGNSA. The CDR3 extends over 13 amino acids. The CDR3 here is CASSTASRGPQHF. CDR3 nucleotides: TGTGCCAGCAGCACAGCCTCTCGGGGGCCCCAGCATTTT. The whole variable domain, filled in from reference TRBV7-2 and TRBJ1-5, reads GAGVSQSPSNKVTEKGKDVELRCDPISGHTALYWYRQSLGQGLEFLIYFQGNSAPDKSGLPSDRFSAERTGGSVSTLTIQRTQQEDSAVYLCASSTASRGPQHFGDGTRLSIL.

The chain couples TRBV5-6 to TRBJ1-5, with D hard to call. V lost 0 bases to trimming and J lost 3 bases, with 7 bases between them. Germline loops: CDR1 SGHDT, CDR2 YYEEEE. This CDR3 has 14 residues. CDR3 loop: CASSLGGYNQPQHF. CDR3 nucleotides: TGTGCCAGCAGCTTGGGAGGGTACAATCAGCCCCAGCATTTT.

The chain links TRBV19 to TRBJ1-2; a weak D match, TRBD1 (5 bases). The CDR3 totals 13 residues. The ends were cut back, 10 bases at V and 5 bases at J, with 17 bases in the middle. CDR1 and CDR2 from the germline V gene are LNHDA and SQIVND (reference sequence). The CDR3: CATSQRGEYGYTF. The CDR3 nucleotides are TGTGCCACCAGTCAAAGGGGCGAGTATGGCTACACCTTC.

The chain couples TRBV7-9 to TRBJ2-1; perhaps TRBD2 as D (6 bases). The CDR3 has 15 amino acids. Trimming removed 5 bases at V and 0 bases at J, with 11 bases between. The germline V gene has CDR1 SEHNR and CDR2 FQNEAQ (reference sequence). For the CDR3, the DNA is TGTGCCAGCAGCCCCTGGGGGGTCTCCTACAATGAGCAGTTCTTC. It encodes CASSPWGVSYNEQFF.

The V and J genes are TRBV12-5 and TRBJ1-5, with a tentative D call TRBD1 (5 bases). Per the germline V gene, CDR1 is LGHNT and CDR2 is FRNRAP. This CDR3 is 15 amino acids long. V lost 0 bases and J lost 1, with 7 bases in between. Here the CDR3 reads CASGLVRDSNQPQHF. Here the CDR3 DNA reads TGTGCTAGTGGTTTGGTACGGGACAGCAATCAGCCCCAGCATTTT.

The V gene is TRBV29-1, the J gene TRBJ2-5; 10 nucleotides align to TRBD1. Germline CDR1 SQVTM, CDR2 ANQGSEA. CDR3 length: 13 amino acids. With V trimmed by 7 bases and J by 4 bases, 6 bases remained unmatched. CDR3 in DNA: TGCAGCGCCGACAGGGGGCTCGGAGAGACCCAGTACTTC. Amino acid sequence: CSADRGLGETQYF.

The CDR3: CASRGGQGPSGNTIYF. In nucleotides, the CDR3 is TGTGCCAGCAGGGGGGGGCAGGGCCCCTCTGGAAACACCATATATTTT. This chain links TRBV2 with TRBJ1-3, with a tentative D call TRBD1 (6 bases). Trimming stripped 6 bases from V and 0 bases from J, with 15 bases between. CDR3 length equals 16 residues. Germline V gene data show CDR1 as SNHLY and CDR2 as FYNNEI.

This sequence joins TRBV30 and TRBJ1-1; D unresolved. The CDR3 is 14 residues long. The V end lost 3 bases, the J end lost 2 bases, and 13 bases lay between the germline ends. Germline values: CDR1 GTSNPN, CDR2 SVGIG (reference sequence). The CDR3 DNA sequence: TGTGCCTGGAGGAGGGTAGGGTCTAACACTGAAGCTTTCTTT. Encoded protein: CAWRRVGSNTEAFF.

The V call is TRBV28, the J call TRBJ2-2; D remains unclear. Deletions cut 0 bases from V and 6 bases from J, with 17 bases between. The CDR3 is 17 amino acids. Germline CDR1 MDHEN, CDR2 SYDVKM. The CDR3: CASSLWGMGIGPGELFF. The CDR3 DNA reads TGTGCCAGCAGTTTATGGGGTATGGGCATCGGACCCGGGGAGCTGTTTTTT.

J is TRBJ1-3 and V is TRBV6-6; no definite D call. CDR3 length equals 15 residues. The V end lost 0 bases, the J end lost 4 bases, and 10 bases lay between the germline ends. Germline CDR1 is MNHNY and CDR2 is SVGAGI (reference sequence). CDR3 sequence: CASSYSTGSGNTIYF. CDR3 bases: TGTGCCAGCAGTTACTCGACGGGGAGCGGAAACACCATATATTTT.

The chain combines TRBV11-2 with TRBJ2-7, with a weak D call TRBD2 (5 bases). The CDR3 totals 14 residues. The V end was cut by 5 bases, the J end by 2 bases, with 13 bases between. The V gene's germline CDR1 is SGHAT and CDR2 FQNNGV. The CDR3 sequence: CASSPWTATYEQYF. The CDR3 nucleotides read TGTGCCAGCAGCCCATGGACTGCTACCTACGAGCAGTACTTC.

This clone was observed a few times. The V call is TRBV5-1, the J call TRBJ2-5; 11 nucleotides match TRBD1. V gave up 5 bases and J gave up 5 bases; unmatched junction bases: 5. The CDR3 consists of 14 residues. Germline CDR1 and CDR2: SGHRS and YFSETQ. The CDR3 DNA is TGCGCCAGCAGAGGGACAGGGGGGGCTGAGACCCAGTACTTC. This encodes CASRGTGGAETQYF.

This chain joins TRBV18 and TRBJ1-2; 8 nucleotides agree with TRBD1. The trim removed 5 bases at V and 2 bases at J, leaving 10 bases unmatched. Germline CDR1 KGHSH, CDR2 LQKENI. The CDR3 length is 16 residues. CDR3 sequence reads: CASSTAGTGPNYGYTF. In DNA form, the CDR3 reads TGTGCCAGCTCAACAGCCGGGACAGGACCAAACTATGGCTACACCTTC.

The chain uses TRBV7-3 and TRBJ2-3; D unresolved. The CDR3 runs to 13 residues. Germline CDR1 SGHTA, CDR2 FQGTGA. Trimming removed 0 bases from V and 4 bases from J, with 5 bases in between. CDR3 in amino acids: CASSLTLADTQYF. CDR3 nucleotide sequence: TGTGCCAGCAGCTTAACGTTGGCAGATACGCAGTATTTT.

The genes are TRBV13 and TRBJ2-7, with 7 bases matching TRBD1. The CDR3 has 15 amino acids. In germline, CDR1 is PRHDT, CDR2 FYEKMQ (reference sequence). J was trimmed by 0 bases and V by 5 bases; bases with no gene match: 7. The CDR3 nucleotides are TGTGCCAGCAGCACCGAGACAGGGAACTCCTACGAGCAGTACTTC. It codes for CASSTETGNSYEQYF.

V gene TRBV14 combines with J gene TRBJ2-7; the match to TRBD1 covers 7 bases. This CDR3 contains 16 residues. The V segment lost 0 bases and the J segment 5 bases; nucleotides outside the gene matches: 10. Germline assignment: CDR1 SGHDN and CDR2 FVKESK. The CDR3 reads CASSQDRNRGLDEQYF. CDR3 in DNA: TGTGCCAGCAGCCAAGATCGTAACAGGGGCTTGGACGAGCAGTACTTC. The whole variable domain, remainder taken from reference TRBV14 and TRBJ2-7, is EAGVTQFPSHSVIEKGQTVTLRCDPISGHDNLYWYRRVMGKEIKFLLHFVKESKQDESGMPNNRFLAERTGGTYSTLKVQPAELEDSGVYFCASSQDRNRGLDEQYFGPGTRLTVT.

CDR3 residues: CASSLASGPGEQYF. The CDR3 DNA sequence: TGTGCCAGCAGCTTAGCGTCGGGTCCGGGTGAGCAGTACTTC. The chain recombines TRBV7-9 with TRBJ2-7; D is uncertain. CDR1 and CDR2 from the germline V gene are SEHNR and FQNEAQ (reference sequence). The CDR3 spans 14 residues. V was shortened by 0 bases and J by 7 bases, with 13 bases between the two germline ends.

Notes on this clone: Sequence at one end of the junction differs from germline and may be a read error. V is TRBV29-1 and J is TRBJ2-1; 9 bases match TRBD2. In germline, CDR1 is SQVTM, CDR2 ANQGSEA. The CDR3 has 17 residues. The CDR3 coding sequence is TGCAGCGTTGTCCCCTATACTAGCGGGCACACAACCGTTAATGTGCTCTTC. It encodes CSVVPYTSGHTTVNVLF.

This chain links TRBV12-5 with TRBJ1-5; unclear D gene. This CDR3 is built from 13 residues. The germline gives CDR1 LGHNT, CDR2 FRNRAP. Trimming took off 6 bases at V and 3 bases at J, with 9 bases between the two ends. The CDR3 region has the DNA TGTGCTAGTGGCCCGGATTACAATCAGCCCCAGCATTTT. Translated, it gives CASGPDYNQPQHF.

This clone showed up just a few times. The chain is built from TRBV7-9 and TRBJ2-7; D not certain. The CDR3 has 12 residues. The ends were cut back, 1 base at V and 1 base at J, with 2 bases in the middle. Germline CDR1 is SEHNR and CDR2 is FQNEAQ (reference sequence). CDR3 coding DNA: TGTGCCAGCAGCTTAGGGTCCTACGAGCAGTACTTC. Translated, it gives CASSLGSYEQYF.

The chain couples TRBV7-3 to TRBJ2-3; 11 bases match TRBD2. The trim removed 5 bases at V and 1 base at J, leaving 17 bases unmatched. This CDR3 has 20 amino acids. Germline CDR1 SGHTA, CDR2 FQGTGA. DNA for the CDR3: TGTGCCAGCAGCCCAATACCGGGACTAGCGGACGCCCTAGGCACAGATACGCAGTATTTT. Its translation: CASSPIPGLADALGTDTQYF.

The rearrangement joins TRBV10-2 to TRBJ2-7; no firm D call. Germline CDR1 and CDR2: WSHSY and SAAADI. This CDR3 region has 12 residues. V lost 4 bases, J lost 6 bases, and 10 bases lay in between. The CDR3: CASSAGVSEQYF. The CDR3 nucleotides read TGCGCCAGCAGTGCGGGTGTCTCCGAGCAGTACTTC.

This clone was observed a handful of times. The chain carries TRBV5-4 and TRBJ2-1; D could derive from TRBD1 or TRBD2 (5 bases each). The CDR3 is 15 amino acids. Trimming removed 0 bases at V and 4 bases at J, with 11 bases between. Germline CDR1 reads SGHNT; CDR2 reads YYREEE (reference sequence). The CDR3: CASSLGGDVYNEQFF. The CDR3 bases are TGTGCCAGCAGCTTGGGAGGGGACGTATACAATGAGCAGTTCTTC.

J is TRBJ1-6 and V is TRBV7-2, with TRBD1 matching 7 bases. Germline-derived CDR1 and CDR2 are SGHTA and FQGNSA. The CDR3 covers 15 residues. The junction had 6 bases not matched to a gene; V was cut back by 3 bases and J by 7 bases. The CDR3 region is CASSLTGRTNSPLHF. CDR3 nucleotide sequence: TGTGCCAGCAGCTTGACAGGGAGGACAAATTCACCCCTCCACTTT.

V is TRBV2 and J is TRBJ2-7; 10 bases match TRBD2. J lost 2 bases, V lost 4 bases, and 5 bases had no gene match. This CDR3 is built from 15 residues. Germline CDR1 reads SNHLY; CDR2 reads FYNNEI. The CDR3 region is CASSVQSGGAYEQYF. In DNA, the CDR3 is TGTGCCAGCAGTGTTCAGAGCGGGGGGGCCTACGAGCAGTACTTC.

The V gene is TRBV4-2, the J gene TRBJ2-1; 7 bases are shared with TRBD2. Losses at the gene ends were 3 bases for V and 9 bases for J; bases not matched to a gene: 2. This CDR3 is 12 amino acids long. The V gene's germline CDR1 is LGHNA and CDR2 YNFKEQ. This CDR3 is CASSQGLREQFF. The CDR3 DNA is TGTGCCAGCAGCCAGGGACTACGTGAGCAGTTCTTC.

The chain has TRBV2 and TRBJ2-1; the match to TRBD2 covers 8 bases. The CDR3 is 15 residues long. Germline V CDR1 and CDR2: SNHLY, FYNNEI. V was clipped by 4 bases and J by 0 bases; unmatched bases: 2. The CDR3 DNA reads as TGTGCCAGCAGTGCGCGGGGGGACTCCTACAATGAGCAGTTCTTC. Residues: CASSARGDSYNEQFF.

The V call is TRBV18, the J call TRBJ1-1; 7 nucleotides align to TRBD1. V shed 4 bases, J shed 0 bases, and the junction held 8 bases outside the gene matches. The germline CDR1 and CDR2 sequences are KGHSH and LQKENI. The CDR3 loop spans 16 amino acids. The CDR3: CASSQGASSLNTEAFF. The CDR3 bases are TGTGCCAGCTCACAGGGGGCTTCATCCTTGAACACTGAAGCTTTCTTT.

CDR3 sequence: CASSAGIMRETQYF. DNA for the CDR3: TGTGCCAGCAGCGCAGGGATTATGAGGGAGACCCAGTACTTC. The rearrangement joins TRBV2 to TRBJ2-5, with a tentative D call TRBD1 (5 bases). Trimming left V 6 bases short and J 5 bases short, with 16 bases between. This CDR3 has 14 amino acids. The germline gives CDR1 SNHLY, CDR2 FYNNEI.

A word on this clone: One end of the junction is discordant with germline, which a read error may explain. J is TRBJ2-7 and V is TRBV6-4, with 8 bases lining up with TRBD2. CDR3 length: 14 residues. Germline CDR1 MRHNA, CDR2 SNTAGT. The CDR3 is CTSSEYTSGYEQYF. DNA of the CDR3: TGTACCAGCAGTGAGTATACTAGCGGCTACGAGCAGTACTTC.

The chain has TRBV2 and TRBJ2-1; 7 bases match TRBD1. In germline, CDR1 is SNHLY, CDR2 FYNNEI. The V and J ends lost 5 bases and 2 bases, in that order; junction bases with no gene match: 9. The CDR3 is 16 residues long. CDR3 nucleotides: TGTGCCAGCAGTAGCCTTGGACAGGCTGCCTACAATGAGCAGTTCTTC. This translates into CASSSLGQAAYNEQFF.

V is TRBV7-6 and J is TRBJ1-1; D not certain. The germline V gene has CDR1 SGHVS and CDR2 FNYEAQ. Trimming pared 3 bases from V and 2 bases from J, leaving 7 bases between. This CDR3 comprises 13 residues. CDR3 loop: CASSFSTNTEAFF. DNA of the CDR3: TGTGCCAGCAGCTTCTCCACTAACACTGAAGCTTTCTTT.